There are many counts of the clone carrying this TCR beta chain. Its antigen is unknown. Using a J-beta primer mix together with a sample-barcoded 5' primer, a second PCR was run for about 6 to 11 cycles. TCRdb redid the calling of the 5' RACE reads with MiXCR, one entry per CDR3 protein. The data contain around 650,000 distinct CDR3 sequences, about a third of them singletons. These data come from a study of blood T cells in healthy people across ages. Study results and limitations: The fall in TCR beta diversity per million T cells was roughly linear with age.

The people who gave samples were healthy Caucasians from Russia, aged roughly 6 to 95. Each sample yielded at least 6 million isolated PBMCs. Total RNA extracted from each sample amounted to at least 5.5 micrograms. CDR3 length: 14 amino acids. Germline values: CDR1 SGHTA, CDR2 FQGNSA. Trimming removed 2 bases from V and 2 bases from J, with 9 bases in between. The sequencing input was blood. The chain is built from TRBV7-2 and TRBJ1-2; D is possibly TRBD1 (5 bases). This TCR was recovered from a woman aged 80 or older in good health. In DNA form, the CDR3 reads TGTGCCAGCAGCTTACGCGGGGACAACTATGGCTACACCTTC. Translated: CASSLRGDNYGYTF.